This TCR beta chain derives from a study of blood T cell repertoires in COVID-19. Study as a whole: Samples of COVID-19 (acute and convalescent) were obtained from the United States, Italy and Spain. T cells, B-cell-depleted T cells, or PBMCs provided the cDNA or gDNA that served as material.

CDR1 is SGDLS, CDR2 YYNGEE, per germline. Trimming stripped 3 bases from V and 8 bases from J, with 12 bases between. The CDR3 sequence is 14 residues long. Authors' processing steps: Cell counts per sample came from amplifying reference gene primers. Clones were sequenced by immunoSEQ multiplex PCR, and TCRdb holds only the in-frame ones, with some missing. The V and J calls and clone size were taken over from that table, and D and trimming were inferred from the DNA. The data hold 150,000 to 200,000 clones, with about four fifths observed a single time. This sequence originates from a man between 65 and 85 years old with active or convalescent COVID-19. Sequencing was done on a sample of peripheral blood. This chain connects TRBV9 to TRBJ1-6; D not certain. The CDR3 nucleotides read TGTGCCAGCAGCGGGGGAGGGCGTGATTCACCCCTCCACTTT. Its protein product is CASSGGGRDSPLHF.